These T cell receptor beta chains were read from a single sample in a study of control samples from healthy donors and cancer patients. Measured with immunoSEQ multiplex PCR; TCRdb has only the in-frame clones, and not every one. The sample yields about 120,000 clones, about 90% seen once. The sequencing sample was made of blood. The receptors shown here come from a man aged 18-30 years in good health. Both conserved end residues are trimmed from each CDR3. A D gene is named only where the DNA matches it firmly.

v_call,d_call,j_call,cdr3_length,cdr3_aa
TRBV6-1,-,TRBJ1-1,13,ASSEKSRNRTEAF
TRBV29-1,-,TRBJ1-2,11,SGNSYGQYGYT
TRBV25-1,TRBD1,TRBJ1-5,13,ASSEAGQGNQPQH
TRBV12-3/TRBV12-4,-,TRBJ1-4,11,ASSTPAREKLF
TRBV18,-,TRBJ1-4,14,ASSPGGTAGNEKLF
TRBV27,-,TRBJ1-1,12,ASSLRGGNTEAF
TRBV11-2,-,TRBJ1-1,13,ASSLDPGMVTEAF
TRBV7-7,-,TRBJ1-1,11,ASSPLRGTEAF
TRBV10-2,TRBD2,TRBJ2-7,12,ASRGTSGNYEQY
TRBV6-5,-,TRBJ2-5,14,ASSYLPRQLGETQY
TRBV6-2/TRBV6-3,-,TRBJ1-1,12,ASSLTALNTEAF
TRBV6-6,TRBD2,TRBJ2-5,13,ASRVSLAGVETQY
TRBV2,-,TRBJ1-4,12,ASSEVYREEKLF
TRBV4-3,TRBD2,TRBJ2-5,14,ASSQTPGPGGETQY
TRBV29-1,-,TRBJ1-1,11,SVTGRMNTEAF